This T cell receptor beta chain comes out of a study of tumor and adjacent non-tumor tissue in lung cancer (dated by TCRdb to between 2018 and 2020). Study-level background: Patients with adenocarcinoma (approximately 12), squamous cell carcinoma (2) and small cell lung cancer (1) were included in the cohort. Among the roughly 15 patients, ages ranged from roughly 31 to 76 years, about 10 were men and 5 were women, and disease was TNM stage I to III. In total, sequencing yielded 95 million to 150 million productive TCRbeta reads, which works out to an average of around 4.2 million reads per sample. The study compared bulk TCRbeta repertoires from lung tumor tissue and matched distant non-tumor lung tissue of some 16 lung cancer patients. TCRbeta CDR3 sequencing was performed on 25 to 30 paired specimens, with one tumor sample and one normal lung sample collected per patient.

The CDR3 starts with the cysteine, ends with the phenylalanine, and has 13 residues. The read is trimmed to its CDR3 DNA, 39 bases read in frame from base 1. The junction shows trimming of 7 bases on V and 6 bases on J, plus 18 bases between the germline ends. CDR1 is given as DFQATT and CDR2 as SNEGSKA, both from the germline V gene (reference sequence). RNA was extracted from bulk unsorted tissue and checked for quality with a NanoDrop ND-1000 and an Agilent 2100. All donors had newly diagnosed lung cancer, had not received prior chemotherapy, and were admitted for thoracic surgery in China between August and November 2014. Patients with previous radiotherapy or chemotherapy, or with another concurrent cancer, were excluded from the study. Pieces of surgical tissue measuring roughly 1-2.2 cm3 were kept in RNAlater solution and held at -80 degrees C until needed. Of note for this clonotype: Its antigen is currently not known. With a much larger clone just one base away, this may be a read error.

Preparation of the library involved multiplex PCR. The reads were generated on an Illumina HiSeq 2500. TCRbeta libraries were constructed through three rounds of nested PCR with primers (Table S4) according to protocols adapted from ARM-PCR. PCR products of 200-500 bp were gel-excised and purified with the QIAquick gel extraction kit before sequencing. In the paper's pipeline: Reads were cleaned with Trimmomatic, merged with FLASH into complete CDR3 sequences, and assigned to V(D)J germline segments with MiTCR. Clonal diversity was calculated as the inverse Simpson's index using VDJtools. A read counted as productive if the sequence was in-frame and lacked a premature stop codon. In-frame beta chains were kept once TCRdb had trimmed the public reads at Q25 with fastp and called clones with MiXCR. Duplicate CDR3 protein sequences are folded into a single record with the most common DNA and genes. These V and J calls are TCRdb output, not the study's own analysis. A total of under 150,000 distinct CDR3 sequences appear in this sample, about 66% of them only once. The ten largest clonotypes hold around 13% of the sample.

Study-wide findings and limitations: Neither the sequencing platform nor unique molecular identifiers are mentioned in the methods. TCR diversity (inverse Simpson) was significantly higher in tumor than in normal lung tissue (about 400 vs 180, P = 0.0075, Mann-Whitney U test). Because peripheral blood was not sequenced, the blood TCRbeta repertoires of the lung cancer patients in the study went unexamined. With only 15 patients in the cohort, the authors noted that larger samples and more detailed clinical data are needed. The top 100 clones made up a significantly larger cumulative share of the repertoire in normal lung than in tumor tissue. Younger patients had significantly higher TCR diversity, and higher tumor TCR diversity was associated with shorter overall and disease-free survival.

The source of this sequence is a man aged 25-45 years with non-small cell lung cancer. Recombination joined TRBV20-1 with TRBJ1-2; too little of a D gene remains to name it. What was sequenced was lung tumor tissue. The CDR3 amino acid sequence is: CSVSNGEVDGYTF. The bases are TGCAGTGTTAGTAACGGCGAGGTCGATGGCTACACCTTC.